The subject of this entry is one T cell receptor beta chain. The data were obtained in a study of blood T cell repertoires in COVID-19. Looking at the study overall: Whether acute or convalescent, the COVID-19 samples came from the United States, Italy and Spain. PBMCs, B-cell-depleted T cells, or T cells provided the cDNA or gDNA that made up the material.

Authors' methods: Reference gene primer amplification in the assay estimated nucleated cell counts. The method was immunoSEQ multiplex PCR; TCRdb's version includes in-frame clones alone and lacks a portion of them. The V and J calls and the clone size are those of that table, but D and trimming were determined from the DNA. Of 310,000 or so clones listed, about nine tenths are singletons. V lost 3 bases, J lost 3 bases, and 8 bases lay in between. Germline CDR1 reads ENHRY; CDR2 reads SYGVKD. There are 13 residues in the CDR3. Sequencing input: peripheral blood. This clonotype was sampled from a man aged 50 to 59 with active or convalescent COVID-19. The chain carries TRBV10-3 and TRBJ1-1, with a weak D call TRBD1 (5 bases). DNA of the CDR3: TGTGCCATCAGTGACGAAGGGGACACTGAAGCTTTCTTT. This codes for CAISDEGDTEAFF.